Shown below are 25 T cell receptor beta chains from a single sample sequenced in a study of blood T cell repertoires in COVID-19. The method was immunoSEQ multiplex PCR; TCRdb's version includes in-frame clones alone and lacks a portion of them. The sample consists of 160,000 or so clones, roughly 82% of them appearing once. The source material was peripheral blood. These receptors were obtained from a woman between 50 and 59 years old with acute or convalescent COVID-19.

The chain joins TRBV28 to TRBJ2-1, with D maybe TRBD2 (6 bases). CDR3 length: 15 amino acids. Between the trimmed V and J ends, which lost 6 bases and 2 bases, there was a span of 14 bases. Germline loops: CDR1 MDHEN, CDR2 SYDVKM. CDR3 sequence reads: CASRTLAPPYNEQFF. CDR3 DNA sequence: TGTGCCAGCAGAACACTAGCCCCGCCCTACAATGAGCAGTTCTTC. Full variable domain (remainder filled in from reference TRBV28 and TRBJ2-1): DVKVTQSSRYLVKRTGEKVFLECVQDMDHENMFWYRQDPGLGLRLIYFSYDVKMKEKGDIPEGYSVSREKKERFSLILESASTNQTSMYLCASRTLAPPYNEQFFGPGTRLTVL.

V usage is TRBV19 and J usage is TRBJ1-2, with D possibly matching TRBD1 (6 bases). The length of the CDR3 is 14 residues. Trimming removed 6 bases from V and 2 bases from J, with 13 bases in between. The germline V gene has CDR1 LNHDA and CDR2 SQIVND (reference sequence). Written as DNA, the CDR3 is TGTGCCAGTAGCGCAAATACAGGGAACTATGGCTACACCTTC. It translates to CASSANTGNYGYTF. Full variable domain (missing parts from reference TRBV19 and TRBJ1-2): DGGITQSPKYLFRKEGQNVTLSCEQNLNHDAMYWYRQDPGQGLRLIYYSQIVNDFQKGDIAEGYSVSREKKESFPLTVTSAQKNPTAFYLCASSANTGNYGYTFGSGTRLTVV.

In this sample, this clone turned up a few times. The chain combines TRBV5-4 with TRBJ2-7; 8 bases line up with TRBD1. The CDR3 is made up of 15 amino acids. Germline CDR1 and CDR2: SGHNT and YYREEE (reference sequence). V shed 1 base and J 6 bases; nucleotides not matched to a gene: 9. CDR3 sequence reads: CASSLLGTGSSEQYF. The CDR3 bases are TGTGCCAGCAGCTTGTTAGGGACAGGAAGTTCCGAGCAGTACTTC.

This chain connects TRBV2 to TRBJ1-2; D is perhaps TRBD1 (6 bases). V was cut by 7 bases and J by 8 bases, with 17 bases left in between. Germline V lookup: CDR1 SNHLY, CDR2 FYNNEI. The length of the CDR3 is 13 residues. The CDR3 region is CASNGDTRGGYTF. Written as DNA, the CDR3 is TGTGCCAGCAACGGTGATACCAGGGGCGGCTACACCTTC. Filled out from reference TRBV2 and TRBJ1-2, the complete variable domain reads EPEVTQTPSHQVTQMGQEVILRCVPISNHLYFYWYRQILGQKVEFLVSFYNNEISEKSEIFDDQFSVERPDGSNFTLKIRSTKLEDSAMYFCASNGDTRGGYTFGSGTRLTVV.

The rearrangement links TRBV6-5 to TRBJ2-6; D may be TRBD2 (7 bases). The CDR3 is made up of 16 amino acids. Germline CDR1 is MNHEY and CDR2 is SVGAGI. V was clipped by 0 bases and J by 2 bases, with 8 bases between them. CDR3: CASSYSGGPGANVLTF. In nucleotides, the CDR3 is TGTGCCAGCAGTTACTCGGGGGGGCCTGGGGCCAACGTCCTGACTTTC.

The chain couples TRBV30 to TRBJ2-1, with 9 bases that match TRBD2. V dropped 3 bases and J dropped 6; count of bases not matched to a gene: 6. From germline, CDR1 is GTSNPN and CDR2 SVGIG (reference sequence). The CDR3 spans 14 residues. CDR3 coding DNA: TGTGCCTGGAGAGGTAGCGGGAGTATCAATGAGCAGTTCTTC. Amino acid sequence: CAWRGSGSINEQFF.

CDR3 residues: CASSLGTSGTYEQYF. CDR3 nucleotide sequence: TGTGCCAGCAGCTTAGGGACTAGCGGGACCTACGAGCAGTACTTC. V usage is TRBV7-7 and J usage is TRBJ2-7; 12 nucleotides align to TRBD2. From germline, CDR1 is SSHAT and CDR2 FNYEAQ (reference sequence). The trim removed 1 base at V and 2 bases at J, leaving 0 bases unmatched. There are 15 residues in the CDR3.

This sequence joins TRBV30 and TRBJ1-4; D not resolved. Germline assignment: CDR1 GTSNPN and CDR2 SVGIG (reference sequence). The CDR3 spans 14 residues. The V and J ends lost 0 bases and 4 bases respectively, with 9 bases between them. DNA for the CDR3: TGTGCCTGGAGTGTGATCGGTATTAATGAAAAACTGTTTTTT. It encodes CAWSVIGINEKLFF.

The genes are TRBV2 and TRBJ1-4; tentatively, D is TRBD1 (6 bases). This CDR3 is 18 amino acids long. CDR1 and CDR2 (germline): SNHLY, FYNNEI. Trimming stripped 1 base from V and 10 bases from J, with 25 bases between. As DNA, the CDR3 is TGTGCCAGCAGTGAAGGTCCGGCAGGACAGCGAAAATGGGGAAAACTGTTTTTT. It translates to CASSEGPAGQRKWGKLFF.

The genes are TRBV28 and TRBJ1-2, with D perhaps TRBD1 (6 bases). Trimming stripped 1 base from V and 9 bases from J, with 9 bases between. The CDR3 extends over 12 amino acids. Germline V gene sequence: CDR1 MDHEN, CDR2 SYDVKM. The CDR3 loop reads CASSLSGGRYTF. The CDR3 bases are TGTGCCAGCAGTTTATCGGGGGGCCGCTACACCTTC.

The chain uses TRBV29-1 and TRBJ1-1; 11 nucleotides agree with TRBD1. Looked up from germline, CDR1 is SQVTM and CDR2 is ANQGSEA. The CDR3 has 14 amino acids. V gave up 7 bases and J gave up 4 bases; unmatched junction bases: 8. The CDR3 region is CSGYKGQGGTEAFF. The CDR3, as DNA: TGCAGCGGGTATAAGGGACAGGGGGGCACTGAAGCTTTCTTT.

This CDR3 reads CASRGSGQPQHF. Written as DNA, the CDR3 is TGTGCCAGCAGGGGGAGCGGGCAGCCCCAGCATTTT. V usage is TRBV28 and J usage is TRBJ1-5; D gene ambiguous. Per the germline V gene, CDR1 is MDHEN and CDR2 is SYDVKM. The length of the CDR3 is 12 residues. The V end lost 6 bases, the J end lost 7 bases, and 10 bases lay between the germline ends.

This rearrangement joins TRBV5-6 to TRBJ1-3, with 11 bases that match TRBD1. The CDR3 is 18 residues long. The junction had 10 bases not matched to a gene; V was cut back by 0 bases and J by 5 bases. Germline CDR1 SGHDT, CDR2 YYEEEE. The CDR3 reads CASSLATGQGGSRNTIYF. Here the CDR3 DNA reads TGTGCCAGCAGCTTGGCCACGGGACAGGGGGGATCTAGAAACACCATATATTTT.

CDR3 region: CASSSQIFRNTEAFF. CDR3 DNA: TGTGCCAGCAGCTCGCAGATATTCCGGAACACTGAAGCTTTCTTT. V and J are TRBV7-6 and TRBJ1-1; no definite D call. The CDR3 loop spans 15 amino acids. V was cut by 4 bases and J by 1 base, with 13 bases left in between. The germline V gene has CDR1 SGHVS and CDR2 FNYEAQ.

The gene calls are TRBV29-1 and TRBJ1-1, with 7 bases matching TRBD1. The CDR3 extends over 15 amino acids. Germline CDR1 SQVTM, CDR2 ANQGSEA. The V segment lost 4 bases and the J segment 7 bases; nucleotides outside the gene matches: 15. CDR3 protein: CSVASFGTAKLEAFF. Written as DNA, the CDR3 is TGCAGCGTTGCCAGTTTCGGGACAGCGAAACTTGAAGCTTTCTTT.

The V call is TRBV29-1, the J call TRBJ2-7, with D perhaps matching TRBD2 (5 bases). Looked up from germline, CDR1 is SQVTM and CDR2 is ANQGSEA. Trimming cost V 5 bases and J 1 base, with 15 bases left between them. The CDR3 covers 14 residues. The CDR3 region has the DNA TGCAGCGTTAGGGCCGGGATTCTATCCTACGAGCAGTACTTC. This encodes CSVRAGILSYEQYF.

V gene TRBV10-3 combines with J gene TRBJ2-3; 12 nucleotides match TRBD2. Germline V lookup: CDR1 ENHRY, CDR2 SYGVKD. V shed 0 bases and J 6 bases; nucleotides not matched to a gene: 4. The length of the CDR3 is 16 residues. CDR3 sequence (DNA): TGTGCCATCAGTGAGTCGGGACTAGCGGGCCGGGATACGCAGTATTTT. Translated, it gives CAISESGLAGRDTQYF.

The rearrangement joins TRBV7-6 to TRBJ2-1; 7 nucleotides agree with TRBD2. The CDR3 runs to 16 residues. Germline CDR1 is SGHVS and CDR2 is FNYEAQ. Trimming cost V 5 bases and J 4 bases; bases outside gene matches: 11. The CDR3 DNA is TGTGCCAGCAGCAACTCGAGGGGAGGGAGGTACAATGAGCAGTTCTTC. Its protein product is CASSNSRGGRYNEQFF.

The J gene is TRBJ2-7, the V gene TRBV19; weak D call: TRBD2 (6 bases). The germline V gene encodes CDR1 LNHDA and CDR2 SQIVND (reference sequence). The CDR3 is 14 amino acids. Trimming removed 3 bases at V and 0 bases at J, with 9 bases between. The CDR3 bases are TGTGCCAGTAGTATTGGGGGGAACTCCTACGAGCAGTACTTC. Translating gives CASSIGGNSYEQYF.

The V and J genes are TRBV30 and TRBJ2-7, with 10 bases that match TRBD1. CDR3 length: 15 amino acids. Germline-derived CDR1 and CDR2 are GTSNPN and SVGIG (reference sequence). V shed 0 bases, J shed 3 bases, and the junction held 5 bases outside the gene matches. In nucleotides, the CDR3 is TGTGCCTGGAGTGTAGGGACAGGGGCCCACTACGAGCAGTACTTC. This codes for CAWSVGTGAHYEQYF.

The V call is TRBV4-2, the J call TRBJ2-1; 9 positions agree with TRBD2. This CDR3 region has 18 residues. Germline CDR1 reads LGHNA; CDR2 reads YNFKEQ. Trimming at V came to 4 bases and at J to 2 bases, leaving 12 bases not matched to a gene. The CDR3 bases are TGTGCCAGCAGCCGGTTGAAAATAGCGGGGGCGCCCTACAATGAGCAGTTCTTC. It specifies CASSRLKIAGAPYNEQFF.

This rearrangement joins TRBV7-2 to TRBJ1-6, with 9 positions matching TRBD1. The CDR3 totals 14 residues. CDR1 is SGHTA, CDR2 FQGNSA, per germline. Losses at the gene ends were 4 bases for V and 5 bases for J; bases not matched to a gene: 0. The CDR3 nucleotides read TGTGCCAGCAGCTGGACAGGGGATAATTCACCCCTCCACTTT. Translating it yields CASSWTGDNSPLHF.

The chain recombines TRBV28 with TRBJ2-7; a possible D gene is TRBD1 (6 bases). The CDR3 sequence is 15 residues long. V lost 8 bases to trimming and J lost 3 bases, with 20 bases between them. Looked up from germline, CDR1 is MDHEN and CDR2 is SYDVKM. The CDR3 sequence: CASRHRANRDYEQYF. The CDR3 DNA reads TGTGCCAGCCGGCACCGTGCGAACAGGGACTACGAGCAGTACTTC. Filled out from reference TRBV28 and TRBJ2-7, the complete variable domain reads DVKVTQSSRYLVKRTGEKVFLECVQDMDHENMFWYRQDPGLGLRLIYFSYDVKMKEKGDIPEGYSVSREKKERFSLILESASTNQTSMYLCASRHRANRDYEQYFGPGTRLTVT.

The V and J genes are TRBV2 and TRBJ1-6; 7 bases are a match to TRBD1. Germline V CDR1 and CDR2: SNHLY, FYNNEI. The CDR3 covers 14 residues. With V trimmed by 7 bases and J by 6 bases, 6 bases remained unmatched. The CDR3 DNA reads as TGTGCCAGCACTAGAACAGGGGCTAATTCACCCCTCCACTTT. As protein: CASTRTGANSPLHF.

The V gene is TRBV28, the J gene TRBJ2-4, with 10 bases lining up with TRBD2. The CDR3 has 17 residues. The junction had 3 bases not matched to a gene; V was cut back by 1 base and J by 0 bases. Per germline, CDR1 MDHEN and CDR2 SYDVKM. The DNA of the CDR3 is TGTGCCAGCAGTTTATTTCGACTAGCGGGAGCCAAAAACATTCAGTACTTC. It yields the protein CASSLFRLAGAKNIQYF.